What follows are 20 T cell receptor beta chains derived from one specimen sequenced in a study of CD8 T cells in ankylosing spondylitis (dated 2017 in TCRdb). What the authors observed across the whole study: A TCR beta motif of eight highly homologous amino acid variants appeared characteristic of blood from ankylosing spondylitis patients.

No antigen has been identified for these receptors. The library came from 5' RACE. The sequencer was an Illumina HiSeq 2500. TCRdb handled the public reads itself, with Q25 trimming in fastp and clone calling in MiXCR, and kept productive beta chains. Rows matching on CDR3 protein sequence are summarized as one entry with the most common DNA and genes. The sample has just under 550,000 distinct CDR3 sequences on record, roughly 13% of them singletons. The ten most abundant clones make up 6.8% of the sample. Sequenced input: blood, either unsorted or a sorted T cell fraction (not recorded which). These receptors were collected from a male donor with ankylosing spondylitis.

There are many counts of this clonotype. The CDR3 DNA follows: TGCGCCAGCAGCGAAATCCAGGGGGGAAACACCATATATTTT. Its translation is CASSEIQGGNTIYF. The rearrangement links TRBV5-1 to TRBJ1-3, with D possibly being TRBD1 (6 bases). Trimming took 4 bases from V and 4 from J, leaving 12 bases between them. Looked up from germline, CDR1 is SGHRS and CDR2 is YFSETQ. The CDR3 spans 14 residues.

This clonotype has just a few counts. The V and J genes are TRBV11-2 and TRBJ1-2; a possible D gene is TRBD1 (6 bases). This CDR3 has 17 residues. V was pared by 4 bases and J by 1 base, with 19 bases between. The germline V gene has CDR1 SGHAT and CDR2 FQNNGV. In DNA form, the CDR3 reads TGTGCCAGCAGCTCCGTCCGGGGGCGACCTGGTAACTATGGCTACACCTTC. This encodes CASSSVRGRPGNYGYTF.

The chain employs TRBV28 and TRBJ2-7; D is perhaps TRBD1 (6 bases). The length of the CDR3 is 14 residues. Germline V lookup: CDR1 MDHEN, CDR2 SYDVKM. Trimming cost V 8 bases and J 5 bases, with 19 bases left between them. The CDR3 coding sequence is TGTGCCAGCCTGACCCAGGGGTCTGCCCACGAGCAGTACTTC. As protein: CASLTQGSAHEQYF.

CDR3 bases: TGTGCCAGCTCACCTCTATCCCTGGGGCAACAGAACACTGAAGCTTTCTTT. Translated, it gives CASSPLSLGQQNTEAFF. The chain couples TRBV18 to TRBJ1-1, with TRBD1 as a possible D gene (5 bases). Germline-derived CDR1 and CDR2 are KGHSH and LQKENI. Trimming took 3 bases from V and 1 from J, leaving 18 bases between them. CDR3 length equals 17 residues.

For the CDR3, the DNA is TGTGCCAGCAGCTTATGGGGGTTCACAGATACGCAGTATTTT. It specifies CASSLWGFTDTQYF. The V call is TRBV7-9, the J call TRBJ2-3; D possibly uses TRBD1 or TRBD2 (5 bases each). The CDR3 is made up of 14 amino acids. The germline CDR1 and CDR2 sequences are SEHNR and FQNEAQ (reference sequence). V dropped 2 bases and J dropped 2 bases, with 8 bases sitting between them.

This clonotype was picked up a small number of times. The gene calls are TRBV5-1 and TRBJ2-2; D is tentatively TRBD1 or TRBD2 (6 bases each). Trimming cost V 7 bases and J 3 bases, with 13 bases left between them. CDR1 is SGHRS, CDR2 YFSETQ, per germline. The CDR3 spans 14 residues. In nucleotides, the CDR3 is TGCGCCAGCCGAGGGGGGACCCACACCGGGGAGCTGTTTTTT. Protein sequence: CASRGGTHTGELFF.

The chain has TRBV12-3 or TRBV12-4 and TRBJ1-1; D remains ambiguous. The CDR3 spans 13 residues. The V end lost 7 bases, the J end lost 0 bases, and 9 bases lay between the germline ends. The CDR3, as DNA: TGTGCCAGCACCCCTATTTTGAACACTGAAGCTTTCTTT. Translated: CASTPILNTEAFF.

This clonotype was detected once. The chain combines TRBV11-3 with TRBJ2-7; 7 bases agree with TRBD2. The CDR3 length is 15 residues. From germline, CDR1 is SGHNT and CDR2 YENEEA. The V gene end was trimmed by 5 bases and the J gene end by 0 bases; junction bases not matched to a gene: 7. In DNA, the CDR3 is TGTGCCAGCAGCCGGGGCGGGAGCAGCTCCTACGAGCAGTACGTC. As protein: CASSRGGSSSYEQYV.

This clonotype was seen repeatedly, ten times or more. This chain links TRBV7-2 with TRBJ1-5; 8 positions match TRBD1. The V segment lost 5 bases and the J segment 6 bases; nucleotides outside the gene matches: 12. The CDR3 runs 16 residues. The germline V gene has CDR1 SGHTA and CDR2 FQGNSA. CDR3 region: CASSQSGAGGPQPQHF. CDR3 DNA sequence: TGTGCCAGCAGCCAGAGCGGGGCAGGGGGCCCTCAGCCCCAGCATTTT.

This clonotype has just a few counts. V gene TRBV2 combines with J gene TRBJ1-2, with 7 bases identical to TRBD1. Germline V gene sequence: CDR1 SNHLY, CDR2 FYNNEI. The ends lost 7 bases at V and 7 bases at J; junction bases unmatched: 15. CDR3 length: 15 residues. CDR3 region: CASTLRQGAFVGYTF. In DNA form, the CDR3 reads TGTGCCAGCACCTTAAGACAGGGTGCTTTCGTTGGCTACACCTTC.

The rearrangement joins TRBV20-1 to TRBJ2-1, with D possibly TRBD2 on 6 matching bases. V dropped 2 bases and J dropped 7 bases, with 15 bases sitting between them. Germline V gene data show CDR1 as DFQATT and CDR2 as SNEGSKA (reference sequence). This CDR3 contains 14 residues. Here the CDR3 reads CSARIGGGLNEQFF. The DNA of the CDR3 is TGCAGTGCTAGAATCGGCGGAGGGCTGAATGAGCAGTTCTTC.

The table lists this clonotype with many counts. The gene calls are TRBV24-1 and TRBJ2-1; D gene uncertain. V dropped 1 base and J dropped 7 bases, with 16 bases sitting between them. The CDR3 loop spans 16 amino acids. Germline assignment: CDR1 KGHDR and CDR2 SFDVKD. Here the CDR3 reads CATSDFGRSSKNEQFF. In DNA form, the CDR3 reads TGTGCCACCAGTGATTTCGGCCGGTCCTCTAAGAATGAGCAGTTCTTC.

This clonotype has more than one count but fewer than ten. J is TRBJ1-2 and V is TRBV25-1; weak D call: TRBD1 (6 bases). CDR3 size: 12 residues. The V gene lost 9 bases and the J gene lost 8 bases, with 16 bases spanning the gap. Germline assignment: CDR1 MGHDK and CDR2 SYGVNS. CDR3 coding DNA: TGTGCCAGTACTGGGACAAATCTGGGCTACACCTTC. Translating gives CASTGTNLGYTF.

This clonotype was seen more than once but under ten times. The rearrangement joins TRBV4-2 to TRBJ2-5, with D possibly being TRBD1 (5 bases). Germline CDR1 and CDR2: LGHNA and YNFKEQ. V dropped 4 bases and J dropped 2 bases, with 11 bases sitting between them. The CDR3 loop spans 14 amino acids. CDR3 coding DNA: TGTGCCAGCAGCCCTCAGGGTCGGCAAGAGACCCAGTACTTC. Protein: CASSPQGRQETQYF.

In this sample, this clonotype turned up a few times. This rearrangement joins TRBV6-2 or TRBV6-3 to TRBJ2-7, with TRBD2 as a possible D gene (6 bases). Germline V gene sequence: CDR1 MNHEY, CDR2 SVGEGT. Trimming stripped 6 bases from V and 3 bases from J, with 12 bases between. CDR3 length equals 13 residues. The CDR3 loop is CASRWSGVYEQYV. The CDR3 DNA is TGTGCCAGCAGGTGGTCGGGGGTCTACGAGCAGTACGTC.

The genes are TRBV9 and TRBJ1-2, with 12 bases identical to TRBD1. This CDR3 region has 15 residues. The germline V gene has CDR1 SGDLS and CDR2 YYNGEE. The V and J ends lost 3 bases and 5 bases, in that order; junction bases with no gene match: 5. CDR3 loop: CASSAGTGGEYGYTF. CDR3 nucleotides: TGTGCCAGCAGCGCCGGGACAGGGGGCGAATATGGCTACACCTTC.

This clonotype has just a few counts. The CDR3 nucleotides are TGTGCCAGCAGCTCCGGGGTAGCCTACGAGCAGTACTTC. It is translated as CASSSGVAYEQYF. V and J are TRBV7-7 and TRBJ2-7; weak D call: TRBD2 (5 bases). Germline CDR1 reads SSHAT; CDR2 reads FNYEAQ (reference sequence). Trimming cost V 4 bases and J 2 bases, with 9 bases left between them. This CDR3 has 13 residues.

The rearrangement joins TRBV7-2 to TRBJ2-7; the match to TRBD2 covers 7 bases. Per the germline V gene, CDR1 is SGHTA and CDR2 is FQGNSA. J gave up 9 bases and V 1 base, and 9 bases lay outside the gene matches. This CDR3 region has 14 residues. The CDR3 loop reads CASSLGRRERGQYF. CDR3 in DNA: TGTGCCAGCAGCTTAGGACGGCGGGAGCGGGGGCAGTACTTC.

V gene TRBV10-3 combines with J gene TRBJ1-1, with D uncertain. This CDR3 is built from 14 residues. Deletions cut 5 bases from V and 1 base from J, with 11 bases between. From germline, CDR1 is ENHRY and CDR2 SYGVKD. CDR3 nucleotide sequence: TGTGCCATCAGTCCGACACCGGAGAACACTGAAGCTTTCTTT. This encodes CAISPTPENTEAFF.

As regards this clonotype: This likely comes from a read error, as the CDR3 has no conserved phenylalanine or tryptophan at its end. This chain joins TRBV27 and TRBJ2-1; 12 nucleotides match TRBD1. The trim removed 5 bases at V and 7 bases at J, leaving 6 bases unmatched. The CDR3 is 15 residues long. CDR1 is MNHEY, CDR2 SMNVEV, per germline (reference sequence). CDR3 loop: CASSRRGQGANEQFY. DNA for the CDR3: TGTGCCAGCAGTCGCCGGGGACAGGGGGCGAATGAGCAGTTCTAC.